This T cell receptor (beta chain) comes out of a study of T cell clonotyping in hematopoietic cell transplantation. Study conclusions and caveats: Cells were unsorted, so CD4 and CD8 contributions were not separated. Graft donor and pretransplant recipient Inverse Simpson Index values predicted broader posttransplant TCR diversity. At the given depth, recipient repertoires were over 95% de novo clonotypes.

A remark on this clone: Its antigen remains unidentified.

TCRdb's copy holds only in-frame clones and misses some; the assay was immunoSEQ multiplex PCR. The sample contains about 69,000 clones, 94% of which appear only once. The CDR3 is 13 amino acids. Germline CDR1 SGHRS, CDR2 YFSETQ. V was pared by 3 bases and J by 5 bases, with 12 bases between. The material sequenced was peripheral blood mononuclear cells. This sequence was found in a man aged 45-65 years in good health. Some clones in this sample may be carry-over from other donors' samples. The rearrangement joins TRBV5-1 to TRBJ2-7; weak D call: TRBD1 (6 bases). The CDR3 region is CASSYSQGNEQYF. For the CDR3, the DNA is TGCGCCAGCAGCTATTCACAGGGAAACGAGCAGTACTTC.